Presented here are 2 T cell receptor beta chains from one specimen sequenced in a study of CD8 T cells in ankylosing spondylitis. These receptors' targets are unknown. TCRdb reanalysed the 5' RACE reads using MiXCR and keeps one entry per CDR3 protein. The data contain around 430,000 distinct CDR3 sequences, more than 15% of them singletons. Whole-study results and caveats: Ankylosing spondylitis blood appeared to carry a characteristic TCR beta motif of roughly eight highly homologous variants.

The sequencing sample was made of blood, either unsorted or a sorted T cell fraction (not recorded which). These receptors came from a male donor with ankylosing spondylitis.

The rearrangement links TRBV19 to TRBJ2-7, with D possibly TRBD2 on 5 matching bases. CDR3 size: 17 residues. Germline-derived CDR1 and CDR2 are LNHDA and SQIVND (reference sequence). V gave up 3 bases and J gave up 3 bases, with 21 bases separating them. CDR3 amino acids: CASSMRATPISNYEQYF. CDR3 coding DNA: TGTGCCAGTAGTATGCGGGCGACACCGATTTCAAACTACGAGCAGTACTTC.

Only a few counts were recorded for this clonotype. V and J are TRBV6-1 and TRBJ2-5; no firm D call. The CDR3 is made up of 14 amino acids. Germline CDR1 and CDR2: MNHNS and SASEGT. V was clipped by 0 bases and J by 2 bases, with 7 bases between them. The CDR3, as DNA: TGTGCCAGCAGTGAAGCGGTCAGTCAAGAGACCCAGTACTTC. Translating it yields CASSEAVSQETQYF.